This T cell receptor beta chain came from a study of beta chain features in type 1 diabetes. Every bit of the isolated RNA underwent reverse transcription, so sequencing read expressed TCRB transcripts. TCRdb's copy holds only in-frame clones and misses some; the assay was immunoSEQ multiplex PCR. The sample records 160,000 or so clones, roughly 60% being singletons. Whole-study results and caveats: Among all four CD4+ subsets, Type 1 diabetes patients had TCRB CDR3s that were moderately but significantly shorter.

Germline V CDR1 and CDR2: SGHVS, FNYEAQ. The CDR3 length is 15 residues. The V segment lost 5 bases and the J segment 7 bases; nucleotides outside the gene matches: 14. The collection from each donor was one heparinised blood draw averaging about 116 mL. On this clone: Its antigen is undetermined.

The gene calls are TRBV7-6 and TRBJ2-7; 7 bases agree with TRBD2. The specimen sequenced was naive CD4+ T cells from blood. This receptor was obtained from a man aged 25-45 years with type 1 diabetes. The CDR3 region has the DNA TGTGCCAGCAGCACCGGGGACTACTTTTACGGAGAGCAGTACTTC. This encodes CASSTGDYFYGEQYF.